A selection of T cell receptor beta chains follows, all from one sample in a study of blood T cell repertoires in COVID-19. Libraries were prepared by immunoSEQ multiplex PCR; TCRdb keeps only in-frame clonotypes and omits some of them. The sample carries roughly 260,000 clones, about 85% recorded once. Sequencing input: peripheral blood. The receptors shown here come from a woman in her forties or fifties who had recovered from COVID-19. The CDR3 runs from the conserved cysteine through the conserved F or W. A D gene is named only where the DNA matches it firmly. Clone size is given for some rows only: seen once, a few or many times, or a class if the clone is expanded.

D	V	size	J	DNA	CDR3
TRBD2	TRBV5-6	-	TRBJ2-1	TGTGCCAGCAGCAGACGACTAGCGGGAGGTGGGGAGCAGTTCTTC	CASSRRLAGGGEQFF
TRBD2	TRBV4-1	-	TRBJ2-3	TGCGCCAGCAGCCAAGGTGTTAGCGGGGGGGCCACAGATACGCAGTATTTT	CASSQGVSGGATDTQYF
TRBD1	TRBV25-1	-	TRBJ2-1	TGTGCCAGCGGGGGGACAGGGGGCACCTACAATGAGCAGTTCTTC	CASGGTGGTYNEQFF
-	TRBV2	-	TRBJ2-1	TGTGCCAGCAACCTCGTACGGGGGAATGAGCAGTTCTTC	CASNLVRGNEQFF
TRBD2	TRBV10-3	-	TRBJ2-1	TGTGCCATCAGTGAATTGGGGACTAGCGGGAGGGCCCGGGGAAATGAGCAGTTCTTC	CAISELGTSGRARGNEQFF
-	TRBV9	once	TRBJ2-3	TGTGCCAGCAGCGTAGGTTTACCGGGGGGCAGCACAGATACGCAGTATTTT	CASSVGLPGGSTDTQYF
-	TRBV2	-	TRBJ1-2	TGTGCCAGCAGTGCGGGGGAGAATTATGGCTACACCTTC	CASSAGENYGYTF
TRBD1	TRBV10-3	few	TRBJ2-7	TGTGCCATCAGGGGGGACAGGGATCCATCCTACGAGCAGTACTTC	CAIRGDRDPSYEQYF
-	TRBV6-5	-	TRBJ1-2	TGTGCCAGCAGTTACGCGGAGGGTTATGGCTACACCTTC	CASSYAEGYGYTF
-	TRBV16	-	TRBJ1-1	TGTGCCAGCAGCCGGACGGAGGCTGTTATGAACACTGAAGCTTTCTTT	CASSRTEAVMNTEAFF
TRBD1	TRBV19	-	TRBJ1-5	TGTGCCAGTAGTATAGTAGGGACAGGGGTATCTCAGCCCCAGCATTTT	CASSIVGTGVSQPQHF
TRBD2	TRBV11-2	-	TRBJ2-1	TGTGCCAGCAGCTTTTCCGGGACTAGCGGGACGGATGAGCAGTTCTTC	CASSFSGTSGTDEQFF
TRBD2	TRBV19	-	TRBJ2-1	TGTGCCAGTAGTATAGACGCGCGGCTAGCGGGAGTGAATGAGCAGTTCTTC	CASSIDARLAGVNEQFF
-	TRBV4-1	-	TRBJ2-7	TGCGCCAGCAAAAGTCTGCGAGGTTCAACCGAGCAGTACTTC	CASKSLRGSTEQYF
TRBD2	TRBV3-1/TRBV3-2	many	TRBJ2-1	TGTGCCAGCAGCCCACGACTAGCGGGAGGGCGGTACAATGAGCAGTTCTTC	CASSPRLAGGRYNEQFF
-	TRBV7-2	-	TRBJ1-5	TGTGCCAGCAGCTTAATGCGTAATCAGCCCCAGCATTTT	CASSLMRNQPQHF
TRBD2	TRBV10-3	once	TRBJ2-1	TGTGCCATTGGACTAGCGGGAAGTAGCTCCTACAATGAGCAGTTCTTC	CAIGLAGSSSYNEQFF
TRBD2	TRBV19	-	TRBJ2-1	TGTGCCAGTAGAAGGGGACTAGCAAATGAGCAGTTCTTC	CASRRGLANEQFF
-	TRBV9	-	TRBJ2-3	TGTGCCAGCAGCGGGACAGCCAGCACAGATACGCAGTATTTT	CASSGTASTDTQYF
TRBD2	TRBV5-4	-	TRBJ2-2	TGTGCCAGCAGCCGGGGGGGGCAGGGTTACACCGGGGAGCTGTTTTTT	CASSRGGQGYTGELFF
-	TRBV13	-	TRBJ1-2	TGTGCCAGCAGCTTATTAATTAACTATGGCTACACCTTC	CASSLLINYGYTF
-	TRBV5-5	-	TRBJ2-2	TGTGCCAGCAGCTTGGAACCACAGGCCCCCGGGGAGCTGTTTTTT	CASSLEPQAPGELFF
-	TRBV6-5	-	TRBJ1-6	TGTGCCAGCAGTTACGATAGGAGCTCCTATAATTCACCCCTCCACTTT	CASSYDRSSYNSPLHF
-	TRBV28	-	TRBJ1-2	TGTGCCAGCAGCACCCATGCGGGGTATGATGGCTACACCTTC	CASSTHAGYDGYTF
-	TRBV5-5	-	TRBJ1-2	TGTGCCAGCAGCCCGGGGTGGGGTGGTGGTACTTATGGCTACACCTTC	CASSPGWGGGTYGYTF
TRBD1	TRBV10-3	-	TRBJ1-2	TGTGCCATCAGCCCCGGATGGGACAGGGGCTATGGCTACACCTTC	CAISPGWDRGYGYTF
TRBD1	TRBV6-2/TRBV6-3	-	TRBJ2-5	TGTGCCAGCAGCCCCGGACAGGGTAGGGAGACCCAGTACTTC	CASSPGQGRETQYF
TRBD1	TRBV7-7	few	TRBJ2-5	TGTGCTAGCAGCTTAGGCACAGGGGAGCAAGAGACCCAGTACTTC	CASSLGTGEQETQYF
TRBD1	TRBV7-8	-	TRBJ1-2	TGTGCCAGCAGCTTCGGTGAGGTGACAGGGGGCGGCTACACCTTC	CASSFGEVTGGGYTF
TRBD1	TRBV7-2	-	TRBJ1-1	TGTGCCAGCAGCCTGGGACAGATGAACACTGAAGCTTTCTTT	CASSLGQMNTEAFF
TRBD1	TRBV5-1	once	TRBJ1-2	TGCGCCAGCAGCTGGGACAGCCAGGGTTGGGGCTACACCTTC	CASSWDSQGWGYTF
-	TRBV19	-	TRBJ1-1	TGTGCCAGTAGTATTCAGAAGAGGGCAGCTTCTGAAGCTTTCTTT	CASSIQKRAASEAFF
-	TRBV4-1	-	TRBJ1-2	TGCGCCAGCAGCCTGACACCCGCATCCTATGGCTACACCTTC	CASSLTPASYGYTF
TRBD1	TRBV5-6	-	TRBJ1-4	TGTGCCAGCAGCCGTCCCGGGACAGGGGACGAGCTCCTAGAAAAACTGTTTTTT	CASSRPGTGDELLEKLFF
-	TRBV7-2	once	TRBJ1-2	TGTGCCAGCAGCTTTGCCGGAGTGTATGGCTACACCTTC	CASSFAGVYGYTF
TRBD1	TRBV30	-	TRBJ1-5	TGTGCCTGGAGGAAGAGACAGGGGTATAGCAATCAGCCCCAGCATTTT	CAWRKRQGYSNQPQHF
-	TRBV7-9	-	TRBJ1-1	TGTGCCAGCAGCTTAGCCCTACCGAACACTGAAGCTTTCTTT	CASSLALPNTEAFF
TRBD2	TRBV18	-	TRBJ2-7	TGTGCCAGCTCACCGAAGCGGGGGGCTTTTTCCTACGAGCAGTACTTC	CASSPKRGAFSYEQYF
-	TRBV7-2	-	TRBJ2-7	TGTGCCAGCAGCTCAATTCGAGACATTGCCTCCTACGAGCAGTACTTC	CASSSIRDIASYEQYF
-	TRBV6-5	-	TRBJ1-1	TGTGCCAGTTTACAGTCGGAGGACCACACTGAAGCTTTCTTT	CASLQSEDHTEAFF
TRBD1	TRBV5-8	-	TRBJ2-7	TGTGCCAGCAACAGGGGGGACTTCTCCTACGAGCAGTACTTC	CASNRGDFSYEQYF
TRBD1	TRBV27	once	TRBJ1-3	TGTGCCAGCAGTTTTTCAAGACAGGGGGCGGACTCTGGAAACACCATATATTTT	CASSFSRQGADSGNTIYF
-	TRBV7-2	-	TRBJ1-2	TGTGCCAGCAGCCCCGGAAGTTCGACTGGCATTCGTGAAGGCTACACCTTC	CASSPGSSTGIREGYTF
-	TRBV28	-	TRBJ1-6	TGTGCCAGCAGTTTATATGTAACCGCGAGGTCACCCCTCCACTTT	CASSLYVTARSPLHF
TRBD2	TRBV9	-	TRBJ2-5	TGTGCCAGCAGCCCCCGGGAGGAAGTGGGGGAGACCCAGTACTTC	CASSPREEVGETQYF
TRBD1	TRBV4-1	few	TRBJ1-1	TGCGCCAGCAGCCAGAGGACAGGATACACTGAAGCTTTCTTT	CASSQRTGYTEAFF
-	TRBV11-2	few	TRBJ1-1	TGTGCCAGCAGCGACTACTTTCCTAGGAACACTGAAGCTTTCTTT	CASSDYFPRNTEAFF
-	TRBV2	few	TRBJ1-1	TGTGCCAGCATGCGGGAGGGGTTTGTCACTGAAGCTTTCTTT	CASMREGFVTEAFF
-	TRBV5-1	few	TRBJ2-1	TGCGCCAGCAGCTGGAGAACAGGACCTACCTACAATGAGCAGTTCTTC	CASSWRTGPTYNEQFF
-	TRBV9	-	TRBJ1-2	TGTGCCAGCAGCGCCCCGTCGGATGTTGGGCCAGCTAACTATGGCTACACCTTC	CASSAPSDVGPANYGYTF
TRBD1	TRBV7-2	-	TRBJ2-2	TGTGCCAGCAGTCCAGACAGGGGGCACACCGGGGAGCTGTTTTTT	CASSPDRGHTGELFF
TRBD1	TRBV27	-	TRBJ2-7	TGTGCCAGCAGTTTAAGTTCAGGGGGCTCCTCGCTTAATTACGAGCAGTACTTC	CASSLSSGGSSLNYEQYF
-	TRBV5-1	-	TRBJ2-4	TGCGCCAGCAGCTTGTCCGGGAGCAAAAACATTCAGTACTTC	CASSLSGSKNIQYF
TRBD1	TRBV19	-	TRBJ2-1	TGTGCCAGTACCCTTACTTACAGGGGGAATGAGCAGTTCTTC	CASTLTYRGNEQFF
-	TRBV11-3	-	TRBJ2-3	TGTGCCAGCAGCCCAGGCGGGGGCCCCACAGATACGCAGTATTTT	CASSPGGGPTDTQYF